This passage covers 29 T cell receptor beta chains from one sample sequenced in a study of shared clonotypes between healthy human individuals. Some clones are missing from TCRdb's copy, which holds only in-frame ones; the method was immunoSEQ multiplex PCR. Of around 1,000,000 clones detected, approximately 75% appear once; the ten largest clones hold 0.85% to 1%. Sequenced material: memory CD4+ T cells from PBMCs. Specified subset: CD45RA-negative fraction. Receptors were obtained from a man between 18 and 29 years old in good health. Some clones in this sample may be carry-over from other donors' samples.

CDR3 nucleotide sequence: TGTGCCAGCAGCGCGGGACTAGCGGGGACCAATGAGCAGTTCTTC. Translated, it gives CASSAGLAGTNEQFF. The V gene is TRBV2, the J gene TRBJ2-1; 13 bases line up with TRBD2. Germline trimming cut 6 bases from V and 6 bases from J; bases unmatched to any gene: 5. Germline-derived CDR1 and CDR2 are SNHLY and FYNNEI. There are 15 residues in the CDR3.

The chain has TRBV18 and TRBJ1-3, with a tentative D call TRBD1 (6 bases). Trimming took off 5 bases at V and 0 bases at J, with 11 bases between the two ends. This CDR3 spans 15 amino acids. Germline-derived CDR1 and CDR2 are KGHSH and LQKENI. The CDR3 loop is CASSVDRSSGNTIYF. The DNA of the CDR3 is TGTGCCAGCTCAGTCGACAGGAGCTCTGGAAACACCATATATTTT.

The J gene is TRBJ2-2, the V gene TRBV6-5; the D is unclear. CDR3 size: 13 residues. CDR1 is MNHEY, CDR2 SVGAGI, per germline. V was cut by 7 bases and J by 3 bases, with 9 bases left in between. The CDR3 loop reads CASKAIDTGELFF. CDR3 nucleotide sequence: TGTGCCAGCAAAGCGATCGACACCGGGGAGCTGTTTTTT.

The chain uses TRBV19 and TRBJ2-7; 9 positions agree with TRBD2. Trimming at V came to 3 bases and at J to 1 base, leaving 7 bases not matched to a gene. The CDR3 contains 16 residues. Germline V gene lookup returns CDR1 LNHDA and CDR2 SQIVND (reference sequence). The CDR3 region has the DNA TGTGCCAGTAGTATTGTGGCTAGCGGGATTTCCTACGAGCAGTACTTC. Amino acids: CASSIVASGISYEQYF.

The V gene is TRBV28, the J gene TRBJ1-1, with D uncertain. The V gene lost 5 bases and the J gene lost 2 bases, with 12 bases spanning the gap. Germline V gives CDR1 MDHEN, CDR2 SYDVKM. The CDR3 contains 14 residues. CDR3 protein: CASSTPRVNTEAFF. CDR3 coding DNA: TGTGCCAGCAGTACCCCCCGGGTCAACACTGAAGCTTTCTTT.

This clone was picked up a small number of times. CDR3 residues: CSAYGLVIGYTF. In nucleotides, the CDR3 is TGCAGCGCCTATGGCCTAGTCATTGGCTACACCTTC. The chain links TRBV29-1 to TRBJ1-2, with D hard to call. Trimming took 7 bases from V and 7 from J, leaving 16 bases between them. The CDR3 has 12 amino acids. Germline values: CDR1 SQVTM, CDR2 ANQGSEA. Combining the CDR3 with reference TRBV29-1 and TRBJ1-2 gives the whole variable domain SAVISQKPSRDICQRGTSLTIQCQVDSQVTMMFWYRQQPGQSLTLIATANQGSEATYESGFVIDKFPISRPNLTFSTLTVSNMSPEDSSIYLCSAYGLVIGYTFGSGTRLTVV.

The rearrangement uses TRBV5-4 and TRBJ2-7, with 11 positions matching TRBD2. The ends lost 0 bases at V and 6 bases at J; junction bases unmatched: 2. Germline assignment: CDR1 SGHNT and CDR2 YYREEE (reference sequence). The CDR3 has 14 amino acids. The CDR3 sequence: CASSLELAGAEQYF. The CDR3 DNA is TGTGCCAGCAGCTTGGAACTAGCGGGGGCCGAGCAGTACTTC.

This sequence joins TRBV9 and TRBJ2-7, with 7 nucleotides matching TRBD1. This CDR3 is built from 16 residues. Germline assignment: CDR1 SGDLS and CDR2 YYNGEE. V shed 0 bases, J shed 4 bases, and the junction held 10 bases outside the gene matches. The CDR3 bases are TGTGCCAGCAGCGTAGGAGACAGGGAAATGGCGTACGAGCAGTACTTC. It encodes CASSVGDREMAYEQYF.

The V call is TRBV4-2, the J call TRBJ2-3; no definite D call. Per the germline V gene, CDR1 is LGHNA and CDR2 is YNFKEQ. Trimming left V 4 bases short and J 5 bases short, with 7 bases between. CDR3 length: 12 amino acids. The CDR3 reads CASSLDRDTQYF. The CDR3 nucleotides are TGTGCCAGCAGCCTTGATAGAGATACGCAGTATTTT.

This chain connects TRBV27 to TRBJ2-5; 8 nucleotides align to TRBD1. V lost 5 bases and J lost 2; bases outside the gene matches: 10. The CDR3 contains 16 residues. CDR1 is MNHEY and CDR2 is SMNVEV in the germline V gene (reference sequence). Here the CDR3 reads CASSLNGQGPQETQYF. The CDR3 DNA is TGTGCCAGCAGTCTAAACGGACAGGGTCCTCAAGAGACCCAGTACTTC.

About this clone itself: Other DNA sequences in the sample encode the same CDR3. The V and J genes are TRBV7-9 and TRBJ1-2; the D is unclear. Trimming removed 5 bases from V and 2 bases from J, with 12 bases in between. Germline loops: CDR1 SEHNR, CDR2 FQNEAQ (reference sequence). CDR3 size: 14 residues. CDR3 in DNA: TGTGCCAGCAGCCCAGGAGGGAGCAACTATGGCTACACCTTC. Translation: CASSPGGSNYGYTF.

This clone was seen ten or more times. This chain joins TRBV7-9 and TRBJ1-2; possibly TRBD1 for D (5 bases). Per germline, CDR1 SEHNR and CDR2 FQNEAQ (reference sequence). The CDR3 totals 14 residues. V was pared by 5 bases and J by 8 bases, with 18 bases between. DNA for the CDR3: TGTGCCAGCAGCGACCGGGACGGCGATCGGGGCTACACCTTC. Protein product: CASSDRDGDRGYTF.

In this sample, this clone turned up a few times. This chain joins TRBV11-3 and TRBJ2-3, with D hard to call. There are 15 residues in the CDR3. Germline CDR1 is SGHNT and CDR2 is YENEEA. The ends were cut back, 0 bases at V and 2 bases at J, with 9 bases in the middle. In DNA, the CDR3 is TGTGCCAGCAGCTTAGATGGTGGAAACACAGATACGCAGTATTTT. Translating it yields CASSLDGGNTDTQYF.

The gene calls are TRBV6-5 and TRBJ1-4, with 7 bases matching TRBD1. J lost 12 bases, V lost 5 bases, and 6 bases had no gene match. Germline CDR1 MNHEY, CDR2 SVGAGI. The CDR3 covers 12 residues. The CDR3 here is CASSRRQGELFF. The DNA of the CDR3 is TGTGCCAGCAGTCGGAGACAGGGAGAACTGTTTTTT.

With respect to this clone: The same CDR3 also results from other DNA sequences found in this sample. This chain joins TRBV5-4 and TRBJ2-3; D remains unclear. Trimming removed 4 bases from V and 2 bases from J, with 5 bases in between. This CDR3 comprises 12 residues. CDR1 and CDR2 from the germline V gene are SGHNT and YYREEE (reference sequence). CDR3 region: CASSRDTDTQYF. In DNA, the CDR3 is TGTGCCAGCAGCCGAGACACAGATACGCAGTATTTT.

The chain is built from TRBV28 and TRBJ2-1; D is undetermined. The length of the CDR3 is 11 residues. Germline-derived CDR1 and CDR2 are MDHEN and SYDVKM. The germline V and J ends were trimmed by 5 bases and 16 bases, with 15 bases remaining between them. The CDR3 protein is CASSQPQLVFF. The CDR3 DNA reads TGTGCCAGCAGTCAACCCCAGCTTGTTTTCTTC.

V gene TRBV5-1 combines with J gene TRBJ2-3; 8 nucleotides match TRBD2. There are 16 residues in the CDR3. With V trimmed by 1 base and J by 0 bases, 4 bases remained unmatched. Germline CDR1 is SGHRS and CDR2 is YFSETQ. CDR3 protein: CASSLLSSGSTDTQYF. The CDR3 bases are TGCGCCAGCAGCTTGCTTTCTAGCGGGAGCACAGATACGCAGTATTTT.

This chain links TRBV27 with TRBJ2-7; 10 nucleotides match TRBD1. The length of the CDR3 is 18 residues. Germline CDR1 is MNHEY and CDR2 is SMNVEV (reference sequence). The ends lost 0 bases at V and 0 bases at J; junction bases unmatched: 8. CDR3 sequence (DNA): TGTGCCAGCAGTTTATCCCCGCTGGGACAGGGGATCTCCTACGAGCAGTACTTC. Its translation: CASSLSPLGQGISYEQYF.

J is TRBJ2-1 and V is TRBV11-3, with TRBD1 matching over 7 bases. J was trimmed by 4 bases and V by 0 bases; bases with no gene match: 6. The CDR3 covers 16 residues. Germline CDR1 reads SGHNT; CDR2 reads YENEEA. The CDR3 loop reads CASSLEAGTAYNEQFF. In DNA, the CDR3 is TGTGCCAGCAGCTTAGAGGCCGGGACAGCTTACAATGAGCAGTTCTTC.

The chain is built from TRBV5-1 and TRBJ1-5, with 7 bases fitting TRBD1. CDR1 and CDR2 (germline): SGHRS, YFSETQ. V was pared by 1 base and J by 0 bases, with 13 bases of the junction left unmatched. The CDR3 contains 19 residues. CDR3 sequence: CASSLWGSAGGNSNQPQHF. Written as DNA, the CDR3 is TGCGCCAGCAGCTTGTGGGGCTCGGCAGGGGGGAATAGCAATCAGCCCCAGCATTTT.

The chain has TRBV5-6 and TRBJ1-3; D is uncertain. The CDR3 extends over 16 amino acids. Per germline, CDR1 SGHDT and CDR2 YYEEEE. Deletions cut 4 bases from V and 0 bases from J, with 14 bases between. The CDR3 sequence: CASSVGPLSSGNTIYF. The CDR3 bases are TGTGCCAGCAGCGTCGGGCCGTTAAGCTCTGGAAACACCATATATTTT.

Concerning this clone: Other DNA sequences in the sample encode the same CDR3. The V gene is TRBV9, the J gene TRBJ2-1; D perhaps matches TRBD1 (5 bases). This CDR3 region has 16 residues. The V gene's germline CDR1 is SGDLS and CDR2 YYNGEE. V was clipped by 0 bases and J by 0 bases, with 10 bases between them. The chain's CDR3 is CASSVGGSSSYNEQFF. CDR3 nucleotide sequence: TGTGCCAGCAGCGTAGGGGGCTCAAGCTCCTACAATGAGCAGTTCTTC.

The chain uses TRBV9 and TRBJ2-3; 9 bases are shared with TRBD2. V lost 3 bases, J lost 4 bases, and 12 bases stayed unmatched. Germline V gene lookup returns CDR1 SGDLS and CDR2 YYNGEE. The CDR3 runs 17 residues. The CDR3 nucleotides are TGTGCCAGCAGCGCCATTAGCGGGAGTGACGTTGCAGATACGCAGTATTTT. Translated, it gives CASSAISGSDVADTQYF.

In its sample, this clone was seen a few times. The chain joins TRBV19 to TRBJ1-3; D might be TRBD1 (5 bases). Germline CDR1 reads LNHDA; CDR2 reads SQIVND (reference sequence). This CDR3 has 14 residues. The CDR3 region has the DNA TGTGTCTCCGGGACGGCGAGCTCTGGAAACACCATATATTTT. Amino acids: CVSGTASSGNTIYF.

The CDR3: CASSPTASSYEQYF. CDR3 DNA sequence: TGTGCCAGCTCACCCACAGCTAGCTCCTACGAGCAGTACTTC. The chain has TRBV18 and TRBJ2-7; D unresolved. Germline assignment: CDR1 KGHSH and CDR2 LQKENI. V was clipped by 3 bases and J by 0 bases, with 9 bases between them. The CDR3 is made up of 14 amino acids.

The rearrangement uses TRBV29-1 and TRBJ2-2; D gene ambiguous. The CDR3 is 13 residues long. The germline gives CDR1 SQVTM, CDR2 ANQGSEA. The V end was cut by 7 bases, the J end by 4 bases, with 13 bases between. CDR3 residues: CSAGGPSTGELFF. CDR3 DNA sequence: TGCAGCGCCGGCGGACCGAGCACCGGGGAGCTGTTTTTT.

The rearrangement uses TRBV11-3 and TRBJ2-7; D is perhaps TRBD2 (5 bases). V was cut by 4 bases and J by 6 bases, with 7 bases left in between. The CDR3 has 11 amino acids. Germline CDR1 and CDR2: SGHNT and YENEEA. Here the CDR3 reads CASSSGFEQYF. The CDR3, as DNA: TGTGCCAGCAGCTCGGGGTTCGAGCAGTACTTC.

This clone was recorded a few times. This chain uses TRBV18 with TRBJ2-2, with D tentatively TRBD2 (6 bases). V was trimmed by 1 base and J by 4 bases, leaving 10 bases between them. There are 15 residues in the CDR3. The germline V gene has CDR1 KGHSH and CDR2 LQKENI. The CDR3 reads CASSPREAPTGELFF. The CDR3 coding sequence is TGTGCCAGCTCACCACGGGAGGCTCCCACCGGGGAGCTGTTTTTT.

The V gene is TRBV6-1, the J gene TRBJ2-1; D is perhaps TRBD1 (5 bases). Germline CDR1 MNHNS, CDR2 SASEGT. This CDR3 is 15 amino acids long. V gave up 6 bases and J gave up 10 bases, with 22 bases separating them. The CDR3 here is CASRDTGTAQLEQFF. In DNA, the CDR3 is TGTGCCAGCAGGGATACAGGCACAGCACAATTGGAGCAGTTCTTC.